This T cell receptor beta chain was retrieved from a study of beta chain features in type 1 diabetes (dated by TCRdb to 2016 to 2018). General notes on the study: Mean age, gender distribution, total cell number and subset yield did not differ between patients and healthy donors. A total of roughly 98,000,000 sorted cells were examined across all samples, and RNA yield correlated strongly with the number of cells per subset. The study compared the TCRB repertoires of sorted circulating CD4+ T cell subsets in recently diagnosed type 1 diabetes patients with those in matched healthy donors. Whereas all 30 or so donors provided naive and central memory subsets, regulatory and stem cell-like memory subsets were isolated from just 8 patients and roughly 8 healthy donors.

As for this clone: Its antigen specificity is not known. Qualities for individual bases were not recorded, and no much larger clone is one base off.

A single peripheral blood draw of around 0.11 L on average was collected from each donor into heparinised tubes. Using a panel that included CD45RO, CCR7, CD25, CD127, CD95 and CD27, naive, central memory, regulatory and stem cell-like memory CD4+ T cells were sorted on a BD FACSAria II. A purity above 95% was achieved for all sorted populations. PBMCs were isolated right away by Lymphoprep density gradient centrifugation and were stained directly, without culture. Samples were stained and sorted in pairs, with one healthy donor and one patient per experiment, so that batch effects were minimized. The entire isolated RNA was reverse transcribed using the High Capacity cDNA Reverse Transcription Kit, and thus expressed TCRB transcripts were sequenced. Deep immunoSEQ sequencing was performed on naive, central memory and regulatory T cell samples, with an average of around 3.5 million total reads per sample. After sorted cells were lysed in RLT buffer, RNA was extracted with DNase-treated RNeasy Micro or Mini kits, with the choice depending on cell number. Each cell subset was processed on its own to prevent cross-contamination, while patient and healthy donor samples were processed together. The immunoSEQ multiplex PCR was used to amplify TCRB sequences from cDNA, yielding 87-bp fragments that span the CDR3 region. Sequencing of the amplicons was performed on the Illumina HiSeq platform. For the original study's pipeline: PCR bias was computationally corrected using synthetic template baselines, reads within Hamming distance 2 were collapsed, and singletons that could not be merged were discarded. Reads were aligned to IMGT to assign V, D and J genes, CDR3 length, and insertions or deletions at six rearrangement sites. Within each subset, clonotype counts were normalized to sorted cell number, after which true diversity and Gini coefficients were computed with the tcR R package. Repertoire sharing was quantified using the overlap coefficient calculated on TCRB nucleotide sequences. Out-of-frame TCRB sequences from naive cells were analyzed to stand in for the pre-selection repertoire. TCRdb obtained this table from immuneACCESS and retained in-frame rearrangements with V and J assigned. These tables miss some clones; where compared with another copy, unresolved V genes account for less than half of the shortfall, and the remainder is unexplained. The D gene and trimming were derived from the DNA, and the V and J assignments and clone size from that table. Recorded for this sample are some 640,000 clones; around an eighth of them occurred a single time. The ten largest make up approximately 0.043% of the sample.

What the authors observed across the whole study: Only small numbers of individuals were included in the HLA sub-analyses, which left unresolved whether HLA type had any influence on TCRB rearrangement. Sequencing cDNA rather than genomic DNA could over-represent highly expressing activated cells, although activation and CD3 levels did not differ between groups. Shorter templates might be favored by PCR, yet because patient and control samples were amplified and corrected together, any such skew would affect both groups equally. Naive, central memory and regulatory TCRB repertoires appeared to be more similar among patients than among healthy donors. A moderate but significant shortening of TCRB CDR3 length was observed in type 1 diabetes patients in all four CD4+ subsets. At VDJ recombination sites, type 1 diabetes patients had fewer insertions and more deleted nucleotides, which implies abnormalities in thymic rearrangement.

CDR1 SEHNR and CDR2 FQNEAQ were looked up in the germline V gene (reference sequence). V lost 4 bases and J lost 1 base, and the count of bases not matched to a germline gene is 7. Including cysteine and phenylalanine, the CDR3 has 17 amino acids. Solely the CDR3 DNA is kept, with 51 bases framed from the first base. Sample: naive CD4+ T cells from blood. The sample's cell subset or site label, decoded: true naive CD4+ T cells. This receptor was identified in a young man with type 1 diabetes. This receptor chain uses TRBV7-9 and TRBJ2-2, with 9 bases aligning to TRBD2. In nucleotides, the sequence is TGTGCCAGCAGCTCTATAGCGGGAGCGATGAACACCGGGGAGCTGTTTTTT. This codes for CASSSIAGAMNTGELFF.